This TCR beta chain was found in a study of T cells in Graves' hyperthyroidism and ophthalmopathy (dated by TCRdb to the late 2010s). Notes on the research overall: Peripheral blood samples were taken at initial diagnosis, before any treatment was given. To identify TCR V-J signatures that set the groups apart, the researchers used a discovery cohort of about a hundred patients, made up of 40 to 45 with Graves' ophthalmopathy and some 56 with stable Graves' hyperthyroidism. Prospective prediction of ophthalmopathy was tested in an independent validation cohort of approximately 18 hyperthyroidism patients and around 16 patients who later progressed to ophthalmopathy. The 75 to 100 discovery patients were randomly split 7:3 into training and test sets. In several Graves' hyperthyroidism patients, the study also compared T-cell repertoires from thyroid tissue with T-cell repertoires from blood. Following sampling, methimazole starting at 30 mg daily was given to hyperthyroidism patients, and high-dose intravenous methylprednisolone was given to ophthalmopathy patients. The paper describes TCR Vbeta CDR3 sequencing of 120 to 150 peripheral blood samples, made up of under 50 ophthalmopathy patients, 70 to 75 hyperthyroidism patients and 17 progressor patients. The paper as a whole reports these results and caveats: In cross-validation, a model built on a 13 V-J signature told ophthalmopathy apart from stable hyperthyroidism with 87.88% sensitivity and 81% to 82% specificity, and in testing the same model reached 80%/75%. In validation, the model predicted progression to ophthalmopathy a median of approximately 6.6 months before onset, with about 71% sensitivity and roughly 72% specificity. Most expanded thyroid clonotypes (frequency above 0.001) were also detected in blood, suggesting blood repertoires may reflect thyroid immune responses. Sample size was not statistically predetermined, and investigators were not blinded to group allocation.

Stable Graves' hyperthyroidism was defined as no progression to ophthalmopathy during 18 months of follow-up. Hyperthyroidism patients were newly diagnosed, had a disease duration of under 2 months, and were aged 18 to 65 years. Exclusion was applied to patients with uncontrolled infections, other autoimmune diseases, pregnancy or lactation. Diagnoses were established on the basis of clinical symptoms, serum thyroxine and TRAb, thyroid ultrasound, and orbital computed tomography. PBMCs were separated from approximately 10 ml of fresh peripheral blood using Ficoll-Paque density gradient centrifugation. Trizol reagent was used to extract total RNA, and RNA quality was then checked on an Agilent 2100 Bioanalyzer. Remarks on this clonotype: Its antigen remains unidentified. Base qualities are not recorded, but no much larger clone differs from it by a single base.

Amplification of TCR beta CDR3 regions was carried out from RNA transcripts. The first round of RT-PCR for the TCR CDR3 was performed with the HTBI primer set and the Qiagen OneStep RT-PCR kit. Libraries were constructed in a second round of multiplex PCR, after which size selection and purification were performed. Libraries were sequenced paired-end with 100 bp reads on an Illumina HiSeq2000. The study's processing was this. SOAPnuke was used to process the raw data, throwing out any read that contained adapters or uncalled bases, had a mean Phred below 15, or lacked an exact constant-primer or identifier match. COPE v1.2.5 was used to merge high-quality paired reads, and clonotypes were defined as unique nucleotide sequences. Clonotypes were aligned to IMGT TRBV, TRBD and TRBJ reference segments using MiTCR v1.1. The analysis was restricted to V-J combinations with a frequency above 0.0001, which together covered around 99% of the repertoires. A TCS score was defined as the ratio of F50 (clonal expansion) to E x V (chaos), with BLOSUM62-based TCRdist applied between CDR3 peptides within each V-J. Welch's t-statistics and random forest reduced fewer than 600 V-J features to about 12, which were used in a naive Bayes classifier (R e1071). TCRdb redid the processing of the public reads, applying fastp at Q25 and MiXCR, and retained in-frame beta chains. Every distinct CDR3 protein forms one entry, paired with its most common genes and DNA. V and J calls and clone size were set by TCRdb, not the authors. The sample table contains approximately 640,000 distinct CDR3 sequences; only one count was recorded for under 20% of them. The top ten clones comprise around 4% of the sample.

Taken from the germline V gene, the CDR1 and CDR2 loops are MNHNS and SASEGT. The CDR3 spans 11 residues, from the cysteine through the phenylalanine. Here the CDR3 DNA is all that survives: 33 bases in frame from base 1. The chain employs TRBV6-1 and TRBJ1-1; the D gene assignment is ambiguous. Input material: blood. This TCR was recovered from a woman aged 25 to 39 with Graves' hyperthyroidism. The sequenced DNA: TGTGCTCGGAGACCCGCATCCGAAGCTTTCTTT. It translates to CARRPASEAFF.